Listed below are T cell receptor beta chains from one sample, sequenced in a study of early T cells in non-severe SARS-CoV-2 infection. TCRdb re-derived calls from the 5' RACE reads in MiXCR, one entry per CDR3 protein. The sample gives roughly 100,000 distinct CDR3 sequences, 13% of which show up once; 6% to 7% is in the top ten. Sequencing input: whole blood. Receptors originate from an adult who was a healthcare worker with PCR-confirmed SARS-CoV-2 infection or an uninfected control (not recorded which). CDR3s include the opening cysteine and the closing phenylalanine or tryptophan.

>TRBV7-2|TRBJ2-2
CASSLVVGELFF
>TRBV20-1|TRBJ1-2
CSAAADYGYTF
>TRBV18|TRBJ1-1
CASSLGQGDTEAFF
>TRBV9|TRBJ2-1
CASSVGGTTDNEQFF
>TRBV28|TRBJ2-1
CASSFKRQGAGGRKNEQFF
>TRBV2|TRBJ1-1
CATHPERDRAKLSPEAFF
>TRBV4-2|TRBJ2-7
CASSQEAVSYEQYF
>TRBV7-9|TRBJ2-7
CASSLLGGLATYEQYF
>TRBV2|TRBJ2-1
CASRVRGPSYNEQFF
>TRBV28|TRBJ1-1
CASSFIPQGGTEAFF
>TRBV7-2|TRBJ2-5
CASSPRRTQETQYF
>TRBV20-1|TRBJ2-6
CSARVRYSGANVLTF
>TRBV29-1|TRBJ2-7
CSVVPAEAYEQYF
>TRBV7-6|TRBJ1-1
CASSRQENTEAFF
>TRBV20-1|TRBJ2-1
CSARVVVPDYNEQFF
>TRBV19|TRBJ2-1
CASSAASGLAVANEQFF
>TRBV7-2|TRBJ2-5
CASSLELVQETQYF
>TRBV5-6|TRBJ2-2
CASSLGDTRTGELFF
>TRBV7-6|TRBJ2-7
CASSPPTGEQYF
>TRBV20-1|TRBJ2-1
CSAPPPNRMSSYNEQFF